This TCR beta chain comes out of a study of blood T cell repertoires in COVID-19. Study-level information: Samples came from the United States, Italy and Spain, spanning acute and convalescent COVID-19. T cells, B-cell-depleted T cells, or PBMCs provided the cDNA or gDNA that served as material.

Profiling relied on immunoSEQ multiplex PCR, and the TCRdb table lists in-frame clones only, not all of them. Seen here are a few hundred thousand clones, 85% to 90% observed once, and the top ten hold roughly 4%. Trimming shortened V by 3 bases and J by 3 bases, and 12 bases separated the two germline ends. The germline CDR1 and CDR2 sequences are MNHNS and SASEGT. The CDR3 spans 15 residues. The sequenced material came from PBMCs or T cells enriched from blood (not recorded which). The TCR was taken from a man in his thirties or forties who had recovered from COVID-19. V usage is TRBV6-1 and J usage is TRBJ1-5; D gene unclear. The DNA for the CDR3 is TGTGCCAGCAGTGAGGAGCGAGGGTTCAATCAGCCCCAGCATTTT. This sequence encodes CASSEERGFNQPQHF.